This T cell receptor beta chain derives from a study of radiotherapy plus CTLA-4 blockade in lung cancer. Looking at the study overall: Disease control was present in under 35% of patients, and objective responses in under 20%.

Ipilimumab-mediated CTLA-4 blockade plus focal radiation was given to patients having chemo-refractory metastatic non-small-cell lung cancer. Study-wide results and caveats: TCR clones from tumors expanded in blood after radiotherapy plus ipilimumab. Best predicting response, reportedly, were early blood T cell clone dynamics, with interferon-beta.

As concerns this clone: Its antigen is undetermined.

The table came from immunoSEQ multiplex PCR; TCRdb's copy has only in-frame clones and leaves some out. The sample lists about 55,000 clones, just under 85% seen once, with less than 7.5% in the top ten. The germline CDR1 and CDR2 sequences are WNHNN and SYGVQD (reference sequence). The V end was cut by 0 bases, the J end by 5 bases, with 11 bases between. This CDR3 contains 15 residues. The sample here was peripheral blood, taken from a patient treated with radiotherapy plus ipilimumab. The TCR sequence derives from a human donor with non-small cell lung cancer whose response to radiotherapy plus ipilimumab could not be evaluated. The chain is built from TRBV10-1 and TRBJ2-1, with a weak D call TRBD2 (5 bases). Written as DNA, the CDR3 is TGCGCCAGCAGTGAGTCAACCGCCGGGAACAATGAGCAGTTCTTC. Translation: CASSESTAGNNEQFF.